Each of the 19 T cell receptor beta chains below was sequenced from the same sample in a study of cytomegalovirus exposure and HLA in healthy donors (TCRdb year 2017). Receptors were amplified or captured by the immunoSEQ multiplex PCR assay. For the multiplex PCR, a mixture combining 60 forward primers for TCR Vbeta segments and 13 reverse primers for TCR Jbeta segments was used. TCRdb's version of the immuneACCESS table is confined to in-frame rearrangements and falls short of the full clone set. An unresolved V gene accounts for under half of the shortfall where checked; the remainder is of unknown origin. The sample yields fewer than 130,000 clones; over 65% were counted once. The top ten clonotypes cover under 15% of the sample. Sequencing was performed on PBMCs. These receptors were taken from a man aged 25 to 45 in good health and CMV-seropositive.

This chain connects TRBV7-2 to TRBJ1-2; 10 bases agree with TRBD1. Germline V gene lookup returns CDR1 SGHTA and CDR2 FQGNSA. There are 17 residues in the CDR3. Unmatched junction bases numbered 11, after V lost 5 bases and J lost 2 bases. CDR3 coding DNA: TGTGCCAGCAGCCTGACAGGGGGCGCCCCTTGGAACTATGGCTACACCTTC. It encodes CASSLTGGAPWNYGYTF. The full variable domain, rest sourced from reference TRBV7-2 and TRBJ1-2, is GAGVSQSPSNKVTEKGKDVELRCDPISGHTALYWYRQSLGQGLEFLIYFQGNSAPDKSGLPSDRFSAERTGGSVSTLTIQRTQQEDSAVYLCASSLTGGAPWNYGYTFGSGTRLTVV.

This CDR3 is CASSLGRGGQTDTQYF. The CDR3, as DNA: TGTGCCAGCAGCTTAGGGCGGGGGGGCCAGACAGATACGCAGTATTTT. This chain uses TRBV11-3 with TRBJ2-3, with 9 bases lining up with TRBD2. Germline loops: CDR1 SGHNT, CDR2 YENEEA. This CDR3 has 16 residues. The V segment lost 1 base and the J segment 3 bases; nucleotides outside the gene matches: 5.

The rearrangement joins TRBV7-8 to TRBJ1-3, with 9 bases aligning to TRBD1. Germline V gene data show CDR1 as SGHVS and CDR2 as FQNEAQ. V lost 3 bases, J lost 5 bases, and 14 bases stayed unmatched. The CDR3 contains 18 residues. The CDR3 DNA follows: TGTGCCAGCAGCTTCGATCCCAGACAGGGGGTAGATCGAAACACCATATATTTT. Its translation: CASSFDPRQGVDRNTIYF. Variable domain in full (rest from reference TRBV7-8 and TRBJ1-3): GAGVSQSPRYKVAKRGQDVALRCDPISGHVSLFWYQQALGQGPEFLTYFQNEAQLDKSGLPSDRFFAERPEGSVSTLKIQRTQQEDSAVYLCASSFDPRQGVDRNTIYFGEGSWLTVV.

Worth noting for this clone: Other nucleotide sequences from this sample produce the same CDR3. V usage is TRBV4-1 and J usage is TRBJ2-1; 10 bases are a match to TRBD2. CDR3 size: 16 residues. Germline values: CDR1 MGHRA, CDR2 YSYEKL. Trimming cost V 0 bases and J 5 bases; bases outside gene matches: 4. CDR3 DNA sequence: TGCGCCAGCAGCCAAGACGAAGCGGGGGGGCACAATGAGCAGTTCTTC. It encodes CASSQDEAGGHNEQFF.

This clone showed up just a few times. The DNA for the CDR3 is TGTGCCAGCTCACCGGGGCCAGATCCCTACACTGAAGCTTTCTTT. It specifies CASSPGPDPYTEAFF. The chain joins TRBV18 to TRBJ1-1; D may be TRBD1 (5 bases). The germline gives CDR1 KGHSH, CDR2 LQKENI. Trimming took 3 bases from V and 3 from J, leaving 14 bases between them. The CDR3 contains 15 residues.

V and J are TRBV7-9 and TRBJ1-1; TRBD1 might be the D (5 bases). Trimming stripped 3 bases from V and 1 base from J, with 9 bases between. There are 14 residues in the CDR3. Germline-derived CDR1 and CDR2 are SEHNR and FQNEAQ (reference sequence). CDR3 in DNA: TGTGCCAGCAGCTTCGCGGGGCAGAACACTGAAGCTTTCTTT. The encoded protein is CASSFAGQNTEAFF. The full variable domain, in which reference TRBV7-9 and TRBJ1-1 provide the parts outside the CDR3, is DTGVSQNPRHKITKRGQNVTFRCDPISEHNRLYWYRQTLGQGPEFLTYFQNEAQLEKSRLLSDRFSAERPKGSFSTLEIQRTEQGDSAMYLCASSFAGQNTEAFFGQGTRLTVV.

The table lists this clone with a count of one. CDR3: CASSPDRGNEQFF. The CDR3 coding sequence is TGTGCCAGCAGCCCGGACAGGGGAAATGAGCAGTTCTTC. The chain has TRBV5-4 and TRBJ2-1; 9 bases line up with TRBD1. CDR1 is SGHNT, CDR2 YYREEE, per germline (reference sequence). There are 13 residues in the CDR3. Trimming took 4 bases from V and 7 from J; bases not matched to a gene: 3.

The chain carries TRBV6-5 and TRBJ1-2; TRBD1 agrees at 7 bases. The CDR3 consists of 14 residues. Germline V gives CDR1 MNHEY, CDR2 SVGAGI. V trimming: 2 bases; J trimming: 7 bases; junction bases outside the gene matches: 7. CDR3 amino acids: CASSYTTGLAGYTF. In DNA form, the CDR3 reads TGTGCCAGCAGTTACACGACAGGGCTGGCTGGCTACACCTTC.

The genes are TRBV4-2 and TRBJ2-1; TRBD2 agrees at 11 bases. The germline V gene has CDR1 LGHNA and CDR2 YNFKEQ. The CDR3 is 15 residues long. The junction had 3 bases not matched to a gene; V was cut back by 4 bases and J by 4 bases. Here the CDR3 DNA reads TGTGCCAGCAGCCCTAGCGGGGGGCTGTACAATGAGCAGTTCTTC. Protein product: CASSPSGGLYNEQFF.

This clone was seen only once. The rearrangement uses TRBV27 and TRBJ2-7; 8 bases align to TRBD1. CDR1 and CDR2 from the germline V gene are MNHEY and SMNVEV (reference sequence). This CDR3 is 12 amino acids long. Unmatched junction bases numbered 5, after V lost 8 bases and J lost 5 bases. The chain's CDR3 is CASYDRGNEQYF. CDR3 DNA: TGTGCCAGCTATGACAGGGGTAACGAGCAGTACTTC.

V usage is TRBV6-6 and J usage is TRBJ1-1; D may be TRBD1 (5 bases). CDR3 length: 14 residues. V was cut by 7 bases and J by 1 base, with 13 bases left in between. Germline V gene sequence: CDR1 MNHNY, CDR2 SVGAGI (reference sequence). This CDR3 is CASIHTTENTEAFF. Written as DNA, the CDR3 is TGTGCCAGCATCCACACGACAGAGAACACTGAAGCTTTCTTT.

The V call is TRBV5-1, the J call TRBJ2-2, with 10 bases aligning to TRBD2. Per germline, CDR1 SGHRS and CDR2 YFSETQ. The CDR3 runs 17 residues. V lost 5 bases and J lost 4; bases outside the gene matches: 11. CDR3 sequence: CASRPLAGGRSTGELFF. The CDR3 bases are TGCGCCAGCAGACCCTTAGCGGGGGGCCGATCCACCGGGGAGCTGTTTTTT.

The chain is built from TRBV11-3 and TRBJ2-7, with 8 bases that match TRBD2. The germline V gene has CDR1 SGHNT and CDR2 YENEEA. The V gene end was trimmed by 3 bases and the J gene end by 1 base; junction bases not matched to a gene: 5. This CDR3 is built from 15 residues. DNA of the CDR3: TGTGCCAGCAGCTTGCGCGGGGGGACGTCCTACGAGCAGTACTTC. Its translation: CASSLRGGTSYEQYF.

The chain joins TRBV6-1 to TRBJ2-5; maybe TRBD1 (7 bases). The CDR3 totals 15 residues. V was trimmed by 6 bases and J by 4 bases, leaving 18 bases between them. CDR1 is MNHNS, CDR2 SASEGT, per germline. CDR3 sequence: CASRGGMAGGETQYF. The CDR3 bases are TGTGCCAGCAGAGGGGGGATGGCAGGGGGAGAGACCCAGTACTTC.

This clone was observed a few times. This chain uses TRBV5-4 with TRBJ1-2; no firm D call. CDR1 is SGHNT, CDR2 YYREEE, per germline (reference sequence). The CDR3 consists of 13 residues. Trimming left V 5 bases short and J 1 base short, with 9 bases between. CDR3 sequence reads: CASRARGNYGYTF. As DNA, the CDR3 is TGTGCCAGCAGGGCACGCGGTAACTATGGCTACACCTTC.

The rearrangement uses TRBV11-2 and TRBJ1-1, with 8 bases that match TRBD1. Germline V gene lookup returns CDR1 SGHAT and CDR2 FQNNGV. CDR3 length: 13 amino acids. The V segment lost 6 bases and the J segment 4 bases; nucleotides outside the gene matches: 4. The CDR3 spells CASRRTGGTEAFF. The CDR3 coding sequence is TGTGCCAGCAGAAGAACAGGGGGCACTGAAGCTTTCTTT.

This clone is a singleton in its sample. The chain combines TRBV6-5 with TRBJ1-2, with D possibly being TRBD1 (6 bases). Germline CDR1 and CDR2: MNHEY and SVGAGI. There are 14 residues in the CDR3. Trimming cost V 2 bases and J 4 bases, with 11 bases left between them. As DNA, the CDR3 is TGTGCCAGCAGTTACAAGGACAGAAGCTATGGCTACACCTTC. This gives the protein CASSYKDRSYGYTF.

The chain couples TRBV7-2 to TRBJ2-1, with TRBD1 matching 8 bases. Germline-derived CDR1 and CDR2 are SGHTA and FQGNSA. The CDR3 runs to 16 residues. V shed 2 bases and J 6 bases; nucleotides not matched to a gene: 9. The CDR3 loop reads CASSLYGRGLGNEQFF. CDR3 coding DNA: TGTGCCAGCAGCTTATACGGCAGGGGGCTAGGCAATGAGCAGTTCTTC. Full variable domain (rest looked up from reference TRBV7-2 and TRBJ2-1): GAGVSQSPSNKVTEKGKDVELRCDPISGHTALYWYRQSLGQGLEFLIYFQGNSAPDKSGLPSDRFSAERTGGSVSTLTIQRTQQEDSAVYLCASSLYGRGLGNEQFFGPGTRLTVL.

The chain links TRBV2 to TRBJ2-3; TRBD2 aligns across 10 bases. Unmatched junction bases numbered 8, after V lost 6 bases and J lost 2 bases. The CDR3 is 16 residues long. The germline gives CDR1 SNHLY, CDR2 FYNNEI. CDR3 protein: CASRLRLAGVTDTQYF. In DNA form, the CDR3 reads TGTGCCAGCAGGCTCCGGCTAGCGGGGGTCACAGATACGCAGTATTTT. Combining the CDR3 with reference TRBV2 and TRBJ2-3 gives the whole variable domain EPEVTQTPSHQVTQMGQEVILRCVPISNHLYFYWYRQILGQKVEFLVSFYNNEISEKSEIFDDQFSVERPDGSNFTLKIRSTKLEDSAMYFCASRLRLAGVTDTQYFGPGTRLTVL.